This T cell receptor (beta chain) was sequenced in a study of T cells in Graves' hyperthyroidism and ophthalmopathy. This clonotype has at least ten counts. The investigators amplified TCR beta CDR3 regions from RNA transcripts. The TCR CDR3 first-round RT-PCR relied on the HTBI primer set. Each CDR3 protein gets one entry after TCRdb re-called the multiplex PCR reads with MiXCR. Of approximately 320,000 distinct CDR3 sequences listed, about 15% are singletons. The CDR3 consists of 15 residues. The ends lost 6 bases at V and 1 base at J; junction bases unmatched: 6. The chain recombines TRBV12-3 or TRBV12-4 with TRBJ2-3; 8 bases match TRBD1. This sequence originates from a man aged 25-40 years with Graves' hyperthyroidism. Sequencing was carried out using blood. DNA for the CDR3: TGTGCCAGCAGCCCCGGGACAGGTCGCACAGATACGCAGTATTTT. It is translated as CASSPGTGRTDTQYF.